A selection of T cell receptor beta chains follows, all from one sample in a study of blood T cell repertoires in COVID-19. Profiling relied on immunoSEQ multiplex PCR, and the TCRdb table lists in-frame clones only, not all of them. The table lists 20,000 to 25,000 clones, 84% of them singletons. Sequences were obtained from peripheral blood. These receptors came from a man in his forties with acute or convalescent COVID-19. Each CDR3 is given with its conserved first and last residue. The D gene is left open where the match is weak. Clone size is given for some rows only: seen once, a few or many times, or a class if the clone is expanded.

-,TRBJ2-7,TRBV5-8,-,CASSPDSEQYF,TGTGCCAGCAGCCCGGACAGCGAGCAGTACTTC
-,TRBJ2-7,TRBV6-2/TRBV6-3,-,CASSGTGTTYEQYF,TGTGCCAGCAGTGGTACCGGGACAACCTACGAGCAGTACTTC
TRBD2,TRBJ2-7,TRBV7-2,-,CASSSPRTSGGENYEQYF,TGTGCCAGCAGCTCCCCTAGGACTAGCGGGGGGGAAAACTACGAGCAGTACTTC
-,TRBJ2-7,TRBV6-2/TRBV6-3,-,CASSYLLEVGRNYEQYF,TGTGCCAGCAGTTACCTATTGGAAGTTGGCAGGAATTACGAGCAGTACTTC
TRBD2,TRBJ2-1,TRBV7-3,-,CASSDRGGLAGVNNEQFF,TGTGCCAGCAGCGACAGGGGAGGACTAGCGGGGGTTAACAATGAGCAGTTCTTC
-,TRBJ1-2,TRBV14,once,CASSLRTQTYGYTF,TGTGCCAGCAGCCTTAGGACACAGACCTATGGCTACACCTTC
-,TRBJ1-1,TRBV5-1,-,CASSLVGGPNTEAFF,TGCGCCAGCAGCTTGGTCGGGGGGCCGAACACTGAAGCTTTCTTT
TRBD2,TRBJ2-5,TRBV7-2,-,CASSLGTSGIWGETQYF,TGTGCCAGCAGCTTGGGGACTAGCGGGATTTGGGGGGAGACCCAGTACTTC
-,TRBJ1-2,TRBV19,-,CASTPQIRGYGYTF,TGTGCCAGTACCCCCCAAATAAGGGGCTATGGCTACACCTTC
-,TRBJ1-5,TRBV19,-,CASSSGREGNQPQHF,TGTGCCAGTAGTTCTGGGAGAGAGGGCAATCAGCCCCAGCATTTT
TRBD2,TRBJ2-5,TRBV6-2/TRBV6-3,-,CASSYGTSGPQETQYF,TGTGCCAGCAGTTACGGGACTAGCGGACCCCAAGAGACCCAGTACTTC
TRBD2,TRBJ2-1,TRBV27,-,CASSMTNSGNRNEQFF,TGTGCCAGCAGTATGACTAATAGCGGGAACAGAAATGAGCAGTTCTTC
TRBD1,TRBJ2-1,TRBV24-1,-,CATSPGLLSGGLNNEQFF,TGTGCCACCAGCCCGGGACTTTTATCAGGGGGCCTGAACAATGAGCAGTTCTTC
-,TRBJ1-1,TRBV5-1,-,CASSPEGVGTEAFF,TGCGCCAGCAGCCCCGAGGGGGTGGGCACTGAAGCTTTCTTT
-,TRBJ2-5,TRBV18,-,CASSQGSGETQYF,TGTGCCAGCTCACAGGGATCGGGGGAGACCCAGTACTTC
-,TRBJ1-1,TRBV7-2,-,CASSFSRVSTEAFF,TGTGCCAGCAGCTTTAGCCGCGTGAGCACTGAAGCTTTCTTT
TRBD1,TRBJ2-7,TRBV5-4,-,CASSLAGTGFEQYF,TGTGCCAGCAGCTTGGCCGGGACAGGGTTCGAGCAGTACTTC
TRBD2,TRBJ2-7,TRBV12-3/TRBV12-4,-,CASRGGNYEQYF,TGTGCCAGCAGGGGAGGGAACTACGAGCAGTACTTC
TRBD2,TRBJ2-7,TRBV11-2,few,CASSLAGGTFEQYF,TGTGCCAGCAGCTTAGCGGGAGGGACCTTCGAGCAGTACTTC
TRBD2,TRBJ2-7,TRBV9,-,CASSLTSGTYEQYF,TGTGCCAGCAGCCTGACTAGCGGGACCTACGAGCAGTATTTC
TRBD1,TRBJ2-1,TRBV7-8,-,CASSFPGQVNEQFF,TGTGCCAGCAGCTTCCCGGGACAGGTCAATGAGCAGTTCTTC
-,TRBJ2-3,TRBV5-6,once,CASSLYGEQYF,TGTGCCAGCAGCTTATACGGAGAGCAGTATTTT
-,TRBJ2-1,TRBV5-1,-,CASSLAQGNYNEQFF,TGCGCCAGCAGCTTGGCTCAGGGTAACTACAATGAGCAGTTCTTC
-,TRBJ2-1,TRBV6-1,-,CASSEDIPNNEQFF,TGTGCCAGCAGTGAAGACATACCAAACAATGAGCAGTTCTTC
-,TRBJ1-5,TRBV7-8,-,CASSLGGPQHF,TGTGCCAGCAGCTTAGGCGGGCCCCAGCATTTT
TRBD1,TRBJ1-4,TRBV6-6,-,CASRRDRGEEKLFF,TGTGCCAGCAGAAGGGACAGGGGAGAGGAAAAACTGTTTTTT
-,TRBJ1-4,TRBV4-3,-,CASSQGGQPNEKLFF,TGCGCCAGCAGCCAAGGAGGACAGCCAAATGAAAAACTGTTTTTT
TRBD1,TRBJ1-1,TRBV5-1,few,CASSLTRTGTTEAFF,TGCGCCAGCAGCTTGACTCGGACAGGGACGACTGAAGCTTTCTTT
TRBD1,TRBJ1-1,TRBV5-6,-,CASRQKDRMNTEAFF,TGTGCCAGCAGACAAAAGGACAGGATGAACACTGAAGCTTTCTTT
TRBD1,TRBJ2-1,TRBV5-1,-,CASSSADRADEQFF,TGCGCCAGCAGCTCCGCGGACAGGGCCGATGAGCAGTTCTTC
TRBD1,TRBJ1-5,TRBV18,once,CASSATGGELPQHF,TGTGCCAGCTCAGCGACAGGGGGCGAACTGCCCCAGCATTTT
-,TRBJ2-5,TRBV11-2,-,CASSLDWPQETQYF,TGTGCCAGCAGCTTAGATTGGCCCCAAGAGACCCAGTACTTC
TRBD2,TRBJ2-3,TRBV19,-,CASSIFGGGAPEDTQYF,TGTGCCAGTAGTATTTTCGGCGGGGGGGCCCCGGAAGATACGCAGTATTTT
-,TRBJ1-2,TRBV9,-,CASSDEEDYGYTF,TGTGCCAGCAGCGACGAGGAGGACTATGGCTACACCTTC
-,TRBJ1-5,TRBV12-3/TRBV12-4,-,CASTSGPQPQHF,TGTGCCAGCACCTCTGGGCCTCAGCCCCAGCATTTT
TRBD1,TRBJ1-3,TRBV19,-,CASSIAGTGTSGNTIYF,TGTGCCAGTAGTATCGCCGGGACAGGGACCTCTGGAAACACCATATATTTT
-,TRBJ1-1,TRBV5-1,-,CASSLIQSHTEAFF,TGCGCCAGCAGCTTGATTCAGTCGCACACTGAAGCTTTCTTT
-,TRBJ1-2,TRBV6-6,-,CASSTGLYYGYTF,TGTGCCAGCAGTACAGGGTTATACTATGGCTACACCTTC
TRBD1,TRBJ1-1,TRBV3-1/TRBV3-2,-,CASSQSGDRGLLNTEAFF,TGTGCCAGCAGCCAATCGGGGGACAGGGGCCTATTGAACACTGAAGCTTTCTTT
-,TRBJ1-5,TRBV19,-,CATEGENSNQPQHF,TGTGCCACTGAGGGGGAGAATAGCAATCAGCCCCAGCATTTT
-,TRBJ1-1,TRBV9,-,CASSVLPEGNTEAFF,TGTGCCAGCAGCGTACTCCCCGAGGGGAACACTGAAGCTTTCTTT
TRBD1,TRBJ1-5,TRBV19,-,CASSGTGGNQPQHF,TGTGCCAGTAGTGGGACAGGAGGCAATCAGCCCCAGCATTTT
-,TRBJ1-5,TRBV30,-,CAWSTGGDQPQHF,TGTGCCTGGAGTACAGGCGGAGATCAGCCCCAGCATTTT
-,TRBJ1-2,TRBV9,-,CASSGGRWDYGYTF,TGTGCCAGCTCCGGGGGGCGCTGGGACTATGGCTACACCTTC
-,TRBJ1-1,TRBV4-1,-,CASSQGTGTEAFF,TGCGCCAGCAGCCAAGGAACGGGCACTGAAGCTTTCTTT
-,TRBJ1-6,TRBV27,-,CASTQGNSPLHF,TGTGCCAGCACACAGGGAAATTCACCCCTCCACTTT
TRBD1,TRBJ1-6,TRBV5-1,-,CASSMGQAGASYNSPLHF,TGCGCCAGCAGCATGGGACAGGCCGGAGCCTCCTATAATTCACCCCTCCACTTT
TRBD1,TRBJ2-1,TRBV18,-,CASSPQTGGAGNEQFF,TGTGCCAGCTCACCCCAAACAGGGGGCGCGGGGAATGAGCAGTTCTTC
TRBD1,TRBJ1-4,TRBV7-8,-,CASFSGTGREKLFF,TGTGCCAGCTTCTCCGGGACAGGGCGCGAAAAACTGTTTTTT
TRBD1,TRBJ1-1,TRBV10-2,-,CASSERDREAFF,TGCGCCAGCAGTGAAAGGGACAGGGAGGCTTTCTTT
TRBD1,TRBJ2-1,TRBV6-5,-,CASRDRLRNEQFF,TGTGCCAGCCGGGACAGGTTGAGGAATGAGCAGTTCTTC
TRBD2,TRBJ2-1,TRBV4-1,once,CASSQAGTSGTLFRTEQFF,TGCGCCAGCAGCCAAGCCGGGACTAGCGGGACCTTATTTAGAACAGAGCAGTTCTTC
TRBD1,TRBJ2-7,TRBV27,-,CASSSAPGQDTAYEQYF,TGTGCCAGCAGTTCCGCCCCGGGACAGGACACAGCCTACGAGCAGTACTTC
-,TRBJ1-1,TRBV5-6,-,CASSLVEGLGRENTEAFF,TGTGCCAGCAGCTTGGTTGAGGGACTAGGTAGGGAAAACACTGAAGCTTTCTTT
TRBD1,TRBJ1-1,TRBV29-1,-,CSVEDLGQGSEAFF,TGCAGCGTTGAAGATCTCGGACAGGGCTCTGAAGCTTTCTTT
-,TRBJ2-7,TRBV11-2,-,CASSLDREYEQYF,TGTGCCAGCAGCTTAGATAGGGAGTACGAGCAGTACTTC